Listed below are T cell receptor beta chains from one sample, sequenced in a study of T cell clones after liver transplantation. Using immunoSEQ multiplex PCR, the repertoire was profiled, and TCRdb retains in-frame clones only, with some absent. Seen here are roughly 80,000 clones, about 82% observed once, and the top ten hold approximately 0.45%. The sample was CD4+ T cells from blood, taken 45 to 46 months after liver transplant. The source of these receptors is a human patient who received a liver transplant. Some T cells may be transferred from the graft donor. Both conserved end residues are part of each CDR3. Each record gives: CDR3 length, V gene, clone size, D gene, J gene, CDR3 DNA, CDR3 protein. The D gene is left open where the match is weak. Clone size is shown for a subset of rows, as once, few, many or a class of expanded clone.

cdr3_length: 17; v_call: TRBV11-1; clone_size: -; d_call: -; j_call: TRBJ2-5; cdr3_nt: TGTGCCAGCAGGATCGGCCCCGGACAGCTCCCCCAAGAGACCCAGTACTTC; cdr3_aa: CASRIGPGQLPQETQYF
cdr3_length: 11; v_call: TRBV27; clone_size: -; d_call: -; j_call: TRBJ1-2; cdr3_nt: TGTGCCAGCACTCCGGACGGGAGTTGGACCTTC; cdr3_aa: CASTPDGSWTF
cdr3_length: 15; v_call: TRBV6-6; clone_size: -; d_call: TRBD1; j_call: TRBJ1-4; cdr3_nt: TGTGCCAGCAACCTACAGGGGCCAACTAATGAAAAACTGTTTTTT; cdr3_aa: CASNLQGPTNEKLFF
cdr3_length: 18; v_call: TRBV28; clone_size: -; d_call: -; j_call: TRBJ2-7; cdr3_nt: TGTGCCACCTTCCCCATGTTAACCCAGCGGGTTAGCTCCTACGAGCAGTACTTC; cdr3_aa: CATFPMLTQRVSSYEQYF
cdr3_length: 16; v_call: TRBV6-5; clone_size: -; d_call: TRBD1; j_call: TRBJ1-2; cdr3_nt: TGTGCCAGCAGTTTCCGGACAGGAAGCTCGTCCTATGGCTACACCTTC; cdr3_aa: CASSFRTGSSSYGYTF
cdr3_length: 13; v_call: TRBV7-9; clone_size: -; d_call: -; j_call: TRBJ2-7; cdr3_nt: TGTGCCAGCAGCCTTCGGCGGAGTGGGGAGCAGTACTTC; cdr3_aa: CASSLRRSGEQYF
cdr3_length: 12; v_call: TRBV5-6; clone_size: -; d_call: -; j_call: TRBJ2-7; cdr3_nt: TGTGCCAGCAGCCGGGACTTCGACGAGCAGTACTTC; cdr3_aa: CASSRDFDEQYF
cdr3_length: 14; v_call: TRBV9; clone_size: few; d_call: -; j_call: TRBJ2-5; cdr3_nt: TGTGCCAGCAGCAGATGGTTACGCCAAGAGACCCAGTACTTC; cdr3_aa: CASSRWLRQETQYF
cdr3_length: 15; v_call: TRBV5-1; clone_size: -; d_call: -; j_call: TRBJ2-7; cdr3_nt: TGCGCCAGCAGCTTGGGATTCGGGCAGGGATACGAGCAGTACTTC; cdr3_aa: CASSLGFGQGYEQYF
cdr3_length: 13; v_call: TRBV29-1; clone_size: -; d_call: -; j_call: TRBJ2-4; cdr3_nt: TGCAGCGCCTATTGGGTAGCCAAAAACATTCAGTACTTC; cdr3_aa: CSAYWVAKNIQYF
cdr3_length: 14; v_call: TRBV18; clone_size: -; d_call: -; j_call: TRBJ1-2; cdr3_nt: TGTGCCAGCTCACCAGGGGGGAAGTACTATGGCTACACCTTC; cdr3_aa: CASSPGGKYYGYTF
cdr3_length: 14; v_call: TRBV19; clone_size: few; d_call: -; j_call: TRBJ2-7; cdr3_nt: TGTGCCAGTAGTATAGATAGGAGCGCCTACGAGCAGTACTTC; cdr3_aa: CASSIDRSAYEQYF
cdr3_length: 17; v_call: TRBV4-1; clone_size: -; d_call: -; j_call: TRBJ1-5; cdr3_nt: TGCGCCAGCAGCCAAACGCCTGTCCGGGGTCTCAATCAGCCCCAGCATTTT; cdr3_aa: CASSQTPVRGLNQPQHF
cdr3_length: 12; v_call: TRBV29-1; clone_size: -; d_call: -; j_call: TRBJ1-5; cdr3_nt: TGCAGCGTTGTGACAGGCAATCAGCCCCAGCATTTT; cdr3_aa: CSVVTGNQPQHF
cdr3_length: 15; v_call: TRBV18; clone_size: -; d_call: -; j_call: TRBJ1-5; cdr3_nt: TGTGCCAGCTCACCACCCCAGGGGAGCGATCAGCCCCAGCATTTT; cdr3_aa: CASSPPQGSDQPQHF
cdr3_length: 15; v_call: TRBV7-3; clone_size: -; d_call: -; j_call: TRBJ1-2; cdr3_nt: TGTGCCAGCAGCTTGCAGGGAGGCAGCAGATATGGCTACACCTTC; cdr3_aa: CASSLQGGSRYGYTF
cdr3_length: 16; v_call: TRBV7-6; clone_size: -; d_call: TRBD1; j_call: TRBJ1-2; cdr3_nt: TGTGCCAGCAGCTTAGAGGCCGGGACAGGGGGCGATGGCTACACCTTC; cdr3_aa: CASSLEAGTGGDGYTF
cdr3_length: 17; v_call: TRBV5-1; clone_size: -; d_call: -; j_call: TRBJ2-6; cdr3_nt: TGCGCCAGCAGCTTGGAATTGGGGGCGAAAGGGGCCAACGTCCTGACTTTC; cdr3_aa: CASSLELGAKGANVLTF
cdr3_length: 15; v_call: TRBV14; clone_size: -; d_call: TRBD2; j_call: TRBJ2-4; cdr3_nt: TGTGCCAGCAGCCAAACGGGAGGAGGGTTTGGCATTCAGTACTTC; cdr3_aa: CASSQTGGGFGIQYF
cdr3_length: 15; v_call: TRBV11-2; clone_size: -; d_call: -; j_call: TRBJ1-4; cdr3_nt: TGTGCCAGCAGCCGAACGGGCCATCCTAATGAAAAACTGTTTTTT; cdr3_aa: CASSRTGHPNEKLFF
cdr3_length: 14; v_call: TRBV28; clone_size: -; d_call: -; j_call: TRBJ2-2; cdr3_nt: TGTGCCAGCAAGTCCCAGGGGAGAACCGGGGAGCTGTTTTTT; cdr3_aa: CASKSQGRTGELFF
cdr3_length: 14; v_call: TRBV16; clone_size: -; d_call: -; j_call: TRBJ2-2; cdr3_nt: TGTGCCAGCAGCCAATCGGGGTACACCGGGGAGCTGTTTTTT; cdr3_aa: CASSQSGYTGELFF
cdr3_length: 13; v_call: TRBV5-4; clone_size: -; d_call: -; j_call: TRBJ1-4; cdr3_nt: TGTGCCAGCAGCTTAAAGGCTAATGAAAAACTGTTTTTT; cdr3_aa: CASSLKANEKLFF
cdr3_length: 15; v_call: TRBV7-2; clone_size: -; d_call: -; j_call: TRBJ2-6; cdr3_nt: TGTGCCAGCAGCTTAGGCCGGGGGTCAGCACACGTCCTGACTTTC; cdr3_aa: CASSLGRGSAHVLTF
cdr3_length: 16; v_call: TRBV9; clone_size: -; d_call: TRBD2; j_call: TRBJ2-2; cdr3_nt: TGTGCCAGCAGCGTAGTACTAGCGGGCAACACCGGGGAGCTGTTTTTT; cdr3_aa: CASSVVLAGNTGELFF
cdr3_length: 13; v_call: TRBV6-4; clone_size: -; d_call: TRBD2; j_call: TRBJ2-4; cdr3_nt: TGTGCCAGCAGCGGGACTAGCGGGGGCATTCAGTACTTC; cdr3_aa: CASSGTSGGIQYF
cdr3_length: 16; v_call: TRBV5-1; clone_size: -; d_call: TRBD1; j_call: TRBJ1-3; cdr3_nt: TGCGCCAGCAGCTTCGGGGACAGGGCGTCTGGAAACACCATATATTTT; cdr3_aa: CASSFGDRASGNTIYF
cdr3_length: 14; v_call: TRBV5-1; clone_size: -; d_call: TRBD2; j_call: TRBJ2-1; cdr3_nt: TGCGCCAGCAGCTTGGGGGACTACTACAATGAGCAGTTCTTC; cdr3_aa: CASSLGDYYNEQFF
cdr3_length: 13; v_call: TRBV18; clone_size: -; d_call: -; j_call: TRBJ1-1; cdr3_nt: TGTGCCAGCTCACAGGACATGAACACTGAAGCTTTCTTT; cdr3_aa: CASSQDMNTEAFF